These T cell receptor beta chains were read from a single sample in a study of T cell responses to AZD1222 COVID-19 vaccine. Here immunoSEQ multiplex PCR was the method, and the copy in TCRdb shows in-frame clones only, minus some. The sample includes about 120,000 clones, around 89% of them seen just once. The sample in question was peripheral blood, obtained on day 0 of AZD1222 vaccination. Receptors originate from an adult in good health. CDR3s include the opening cysteine and the closing phenylalanine or tryptophan. The order of the fields is J gene, D gene, clone size, V gene, CDR3 DNA, CDR3 protein. The D gene is left open where the match is weak. The size field is filled for only some rows; it gives once, few, many or a size class.

TRBJ1-6	-	once	TRBV5-1	TGCGCCAGCAGCATCGAAGACAGCAATAATTCACCCCTCCACTTT	CASSIEDSNNSPLHF
TRBJ2-3	-	-	TRBV7-2	TGTGCCAGCAGCACCCCTAGCACAGATACGCAGTATTTT	CASSTPSTDTQYF
TRBJ2-3	-	-	TRBV11-2	TGTGCCAGCAGCCCCCGGGAGGGGGCCGCTAGCACAGATACGCAGTATTTT	CASSPREGAASTDTQYF
TRBJ2-2	TRBD2	once	TRBV27	TGTGCCAGCAGGGGCCACCTAGCGGGGGGACAGGGCGGGGAGCTGTTTTTT	CASRGHLAGGQGGELFF
TRBJ2-3	TRBD2	-	TRBV20-1	TGCAGTGCTAGTGGCCTAGCGGGGGGTGGGGGCACAGATACGCAGTATTTT	CSASGLAGGGGTDTQYF
TRBJ1-3	-	once	TRBV7-9	TGTGCCAGCAGTCCCGGAAACACCATATATTTT	CASSPGNTIYF
TRBJ2-3	TRBD1	-	TRBV7-9	TGTGCCAGCAGCTCGGGACAGGGTACGACAGATACGCAGTATTTT	CASSSGQGTTDTQYF
TRBJ2-1	TRBD1	-	TRBV6-5	TGTGCCAGCAGTTCCACATCGGGACAGACCTACAATGAGCAGTTCTTC	CASSSTSGQTYNEQFF
TRBJ1-2	-	-	TRBV7-8	TGTGCCAGCAGCTCCAGGGGTCAGAGCTATGGCTACACCTTC	CASSSRGQSYGYTF
TRBJ1-1	-	-	TRBV24-1	TGTGCCACCAGTGACAGGGGGAACACTGAAGCTTTCTTT	CATSDRGNTEAFF
TRBJ1-6	TRBD1	-	TRBV11-2	TGTGCCAGCAGTCGGCAGGGGGTTTCACCCCTCCACTTT	CASSRQGVSPLHF
TRBJ1-4	-	-	TRBV10-3	TGTGCCATCAGTGACAGGGCGGACGCGGAAAAACTGTTTTTT	CAISDRADAEKLFF
TRBJ2-7	TRBD1	-	TRBV19	TGTGCCAGTAGGGCCGGGGACAGGGGCTCCTACGAGCAGTACTTC	CASRAGDRGSYEQYF
TRBJ2-2	-	-	TRBV9	TGTGCCAGCAGCCCGATGGAGGGGCGGGTGGGGAGGACCGGGGAGCTGTTTTTT	CASSPMEGRVGRTGELFF
TRBJ2-2	TRBD1	-	TRBV18	TGTGCCAGCTCACCACGACAGGGGAACACCGGGGAGCTGTTTTTT	CASSPRQGNTGELFF
TRBJ1-2	-	-	TRBV19	TGTGCCAGTAGCGGGGGCGGGAACTATGGCTACACCTTC	CASSGGGNYGYTF
TRBJ2-3	TRBD2	-	TRBV4-2	TGTGCCAGCAGCCAAGATCTGTCTTTTAGCGGGGAGGCAGATACGCAGTATTTT	CASSQDLSFSGEADTQYF
TRBJ1-2	-	-	TRBV18	TGTGCCAGCTCACCTCCGGGCGGGGGTGGCTACACCTTC	CASSPPGGGGYTF
TRBJ2-7	-	-	TRBV5-4	TGTGCCAGCAGCGTACAAGGGGGGCACTCCTACGAGCAGTACTTC	CASSVQGGHSYEQYF
TRBJ2-5	-	-	TRBV7-2	TGTGCCAGCAGCTCCGGGGGGCCAGGGCAAGAGACCCAGTACTTC	CASSSGGPGQETQYF
TRBJ2-2	-	-	TRBV5-1	TGCGCCAGCAGTCCAGGGATGGGGTCCGGGGAGCTGTTTTTT	CASSPGMGSGELFF
TRBJ1-2	-	-	TRBV5-1	TGCGCCAGCAGCTCTGGACAGAACTATGGCTACACCTTC	CASSSGQNYGYTF
TRBJ2-1	TRBD2	-	TRBV5-1	TGCGCCAGCAGCTTGGATAGCGGGGGGCCCTACAATGAGCAGTTCTTC	CASSLDSGGPYNEQFF
TRBJ2-5	-	-	TRBV12-3/TRBV12-4	TGTGCCAGCAGCCCGGCGGAAAAAGAGACCCAGTACTTC	CASSPAEKETQYF
TRBJ2-3	-	-	TRBV11-1	TGTGCCAGCAGCCCTAGAAGGGTCACAGATACGCAGTATTTT	CASSPRRVTDTQYF
TRBJ2-3	TRBD2	-	TRBV11-1	TGTGCCAGCAGCTTAGAAGCGGGGGACTCCACAGATACGCAGTATTTT	CASSLEAGDSTDTQYF
TRBJ2-1	-	-	TRBV6-5	TGTGCCAGCAGTTTTCTCAATGAGCAGTTCTTC	CASSFLNEQFF
TRBJ1-2	-	-	TRBV12-3/TRBV12-4	TGTGCCAGCTACCACAGGGAAGCCTATGGCTACACCTTC	CASYHREAYGYTF
TRBJ2-2	-	-	TRBV5-5	TGTGCCAGCAGCTTGGCGGGGGCGCGCGTGGAGCTGTTTTTT	CASSLAGARVELFF
TRBJ1-2	-	-	TRBV27	TGTGCCAGCAGTTCTATCCCCGGACAGTTCTATGGCTACACCTTC	CASSSIPGQFYGYTF
TRBJ1-1	-	-	TRBV5-4	TGTGCCAGCAGCGACGCACGGACGGTGAACACTGAAGCTTTCTTT	CASSDARTVNTEAFF
TRBJ1-1	TRBD1	-	TRBV19	TGTGCCAGTAGTATAAACTCACCCGGGACAGGGCGAAGGGGCACTGAAGCTTTCTTT	CASSINSPGTGRRGTEAFF
TRBJ2-2	-	once	TRBV5-4	TGTGCCAGCAGCTTGGCGCGGGAGAACACCGGGGAGCTGTTTTTT	CASSLARENTGELFF
TRBJ2-3	-	-	TRBV9	TGTGCCAGCAGCGGACACACGCAGTATTTT	CASSGHTQYF
TRBJ1-5	-	-	TRBV6-5	TGTGCCAGCCGGGACATCAGCAATCAGCCCCAGCATTTT	CASRDISNQPQHF
TRBJ1-3	-	once	TRBV5-5	TGTGCCAGCAGCTTGGTCGGGCAGGCTGGAAACACCATATATTTT	CASSLVGQAGNTIYF
TRBJ1-5	TRBD1	-	TRBV5-1	TGCGCCAGCAGCCCCGGGACAGGGGGTATTCTCAATCAGCCCCAGCATTTT	CASSPGTGGILNQPQHF
TRBJ1-6	-	-	TRBV3-1/TRBV3-2	TGTGCCAGCAGCCATCCAGGCAGTAGCTCCTATAATTCACCCCTCCACTTT	CASSHPGSSSYNSPLHF
TRBJ2-2	TRBD2	-	TRBV5-1	TGCGCCAGCAGCTTCCGGGGGGATTTCAGCACCGGGGAGCTGTTTTTT	CASSFRGDFSTGELFF
TRBJ1-1	-	-	TRBV6-5	TGTGCCAGCAGTTACGGTCCGGTGAACACTGAAGCTTTCTTT	CASSYGPVNTEAFF
TRBJ2-3	-	-	TRBV6-1	TGTGCCAGCAGTGAATTCGGGGGACCTGCCGATACGCAGTATTTT	CASSEFGGPADTQYF
TRBJ1-1	-	-	TRBV19	TGTGCCAGTAGTATAGCCAGGAACACTGAAGCTTTCTTT	CASSIARNTEAFF
TRBJ2-5	-	-	TRBV6-1	TGTGCCAGCAGTGAGGGGCCGTCCCAGCGACGATATGGGACCCAGTACTTC	CASSEGPSQRRYGTQYF
TRBJ1-1	-	-	TRBV7-9	TGTGCCAGCAGCTTAGAAACGAACACTGAAGCTTTCTTT	CASSLETNTEAFF
TRBJ2-2	-	-	TRBV27	TGTGCCAGCATCCGGACCAACACCGGGGAGCTGTTTTTT	CASIRTNTGELFF
TRBJ1-2	-	-	TRBV4-1	TGCGCCAGCAGCCAAGGTGGAAGGGGCCGATCTAACTATGGCTACACCTTC	CASSQGGRGRSNYGYTF
TRBJ1-3	-	-	TRBV6-5	TGTGCCACCCAAATAGACGGCTCCTCTGGAAACACCATATATTTT	CATQIDGSSGNTIYF
TRBJ1-3	TRBD1	-	TRBV10-2	TGCGCCAGCAAATCCGAAGGGGGCCCTGGAAACACCATATATTTT	CASKSEGGPGNTIYF
TRBJ1-3	-	-	TRBV7-9	TGTGCCAGCAGCTTGGGTCACAGGATGGAAAACACCATATATTTT	CASSLGHRMENTIYF
TRBJ2-1	TRBD2	-	TRBV11-3	TGTGCCAGCAGCTTAGAGGGGGGGACTACCTACAATGAGCAGTTCTTC	CASSLEGGTTYNEQFF
TRBJ2-2	TRBD2	-	TRBV19	TGTGCCAGTAGTATTCTAGCGGGGGATCCGAACACCGGGGAGCTGTTTTTT	CASSILAGDPNTGELFF
TRBJ1-6	-	-	TRBV6-5	TGTGCCAGCAGTTTTAGGGCAGGGCATAATTCACCCCTCCACTTT	CASSFRAGHNSPLHF
TRBJ2-7	-	-	TRBV5-4	TGTGCCAGCAGCTTGGGTGCGACCGGGTTCTCCGAGCAGTACTTC	CASSLGATGFSEQYF
TRBJ2-6	TRBD1	once	TRBV11-2	TGTGCCAGCAGTCCGACAGGGATGAGCTCTGGGGCCAACGTCCTGACTTTC	CASSPTGMSSGANVLTF
TRBJ2-3	-	once	TRBV7-2	TGTGCCAGCAGCTTGACTAGTTTTGCAGATACGCAGTATTTT	CASSLTSFADTQYF
TRBJ2-3	-	-	TRBV9	TGTGCCAGCAGCGTAGCTGGGGGGGCCTGGGCAGATACGCAGTATTTT	CASSVAGGAWADTQYF
TRBJ2-7	TRBD1	-	TRBV4-1	TGCGCCAGCAGCCAAGCGGGACAGGGTAACTCCTACGAGCAGTACTTC	CASSQAGQGNSYEQYF
TRBJ2-2	TRBD1	-	TRBV20-1	TGCAGTGCTAGTTACAGGGGCGCGAACACCGGGGAGCTGTTTTTT	CSASYRGANTGELFF
TRBJ1-5	-	-	TRBV18	TGTGCCAGCTCACCTCCCGGGGAGAACAATCAGCCCCAGCATTTT	CASSPPGENNQPQHF